Given below is one T cell receptor (beta chain) in context. TCRdb independently ran MiXCR on the 5' RACE reads; one entry per CDR3 protein. The sample has roughly 720,000 distinct CDR3 sequences, 15% to 20% seen once. This CDR3 is 18 amino acids long. Germline values: CDR1 SGHAT, CDR2 FQDESV (reference sequence). V lost 8 bases to trimming and J lost 0 bases, with 26 bases between them. The sample belongs to a study of identical twins. This sample was shared with a second study, whose subject was T cells expressing NK-cell markers.

This receptor was identified in a woman aged 18-29 years in good health. The chain uses TRBV11-1 and TRBJ2-7; perhaps TRBD1 as D (5 bases). Specimen: PBMCs. This chain's CDR3 is CASEIWPGLGLSSYEQYF. The CDR3 nucleotides are TGTGCCAGCGAAATATGGCCCGGATTGGGGCTCAGCTCCTACGAGCAGTACTTC.